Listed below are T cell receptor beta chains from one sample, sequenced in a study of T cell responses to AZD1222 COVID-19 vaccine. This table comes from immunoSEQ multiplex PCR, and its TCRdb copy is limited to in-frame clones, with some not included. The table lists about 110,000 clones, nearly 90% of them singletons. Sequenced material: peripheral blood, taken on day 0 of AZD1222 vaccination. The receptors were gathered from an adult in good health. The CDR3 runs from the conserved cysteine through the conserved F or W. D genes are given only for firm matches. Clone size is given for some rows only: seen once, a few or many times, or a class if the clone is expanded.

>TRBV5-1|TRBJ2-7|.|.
CASSLAAGEFYEQYF
TGCGCCAGCAGCTTGGCTGCAGGGGAATTCTACGAGCAGTACTTC
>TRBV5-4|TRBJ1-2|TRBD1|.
CASSLAPGGDYGYTF
TGTGCCAGCAGCTTGGCCCCAGGGGGGGACTATGGCTACACCTTC
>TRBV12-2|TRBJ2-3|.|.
CASRFYGYTQYF
TGTGCAAGTCGCTTCTACGGATATACGCAGTATTTT
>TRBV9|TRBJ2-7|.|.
CASSVAQGEGEQYF
TGTGCCAGCAGCGTAGCCCAGGGGGAGGGGGAGCAGTACTTC
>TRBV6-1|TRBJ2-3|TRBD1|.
CASSEGTGGTDTQYF
TGTGCCAGCAGTGAAGGGACAGGGGGAACAGATACGCAGTATTTT
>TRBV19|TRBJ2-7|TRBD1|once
CASSIQTGPYEQYF
TGTGCCAGTAGTATCCAGACAGGGCCCTACGAGCAGTACTTC
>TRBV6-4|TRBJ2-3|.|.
CASSEQARSTDTQYF
TGTGCCAGCAGTGAACAGGCCAGGTCGACAGATACGCAGTATTTT
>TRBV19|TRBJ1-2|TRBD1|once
CASSRSGTVYGYTF
TGTGCCAGTAGCCGATCCGGGACAGTCTATGGCTACACCTTC
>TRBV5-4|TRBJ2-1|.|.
CASSLGGGPVFLF
TGTGCCAGCAGCTTGGGCGGGGGCCCCGTGTTTCTCTTC
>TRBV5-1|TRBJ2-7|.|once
CASSLDYGAAYEQYF
TGCGCCAGCAGCTTGGATTACGGAGCAGCCTACGAGCAGTACTTC
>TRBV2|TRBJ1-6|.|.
CASGYKRRSYNSPLHF
TGTGCCAGCGGCTACAAGCGACGCTCCTATAATTCACCCCTCCACTTT
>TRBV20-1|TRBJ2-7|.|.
CSASSGTYEQYF
TGCAGTGCTAGTAGTGGTACCTACGAGCAGTACTTC
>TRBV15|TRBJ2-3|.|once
CATSKPQGQIGTDTQYF
TGTGCCACCAGCAAACCCCAAGGACAGATTGGCACAGATACGCAGTATTTT
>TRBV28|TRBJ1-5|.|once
CASSRDSSNQPQHF
TGTGCCAGCAGTCGCGACAGCTCCAATCAGCCCCAGCATTTT
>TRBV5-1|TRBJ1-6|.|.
CASSLVGPNSPLHF
TGCGCCAGCAGCTTGGTTGGCCCCAATTCACCCCTCCACTTT
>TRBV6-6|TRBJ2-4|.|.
CASSSWESKNIQYF
TGTGCCAGCAGCAGCTGGGAGTCCAAAAACATTCAGTACTTC
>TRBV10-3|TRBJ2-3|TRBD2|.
CAISAGAGGTDTQYF
TGTGCCATCAGTGCTGGGGCGGGAGGTACAGATACGCAGTATTTT
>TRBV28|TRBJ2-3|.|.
CASSLAGGDYRADTQYF
TGTGCCAGCAGCTTAGCTGGGGGCGACTACCGGGCAGATACGCAGTATTTT
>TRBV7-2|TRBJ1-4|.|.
CASSLVEGEKLFF
TGTGCCAGCAGCTTAGTAGAGGGTGAAAAACTGTTTTTT
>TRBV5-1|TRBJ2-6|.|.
CASSLTGPGANVLTF
TGCGCCAGCAGCTTGACAGGGCCCGGGGCCAACGTCCTGACTTTC
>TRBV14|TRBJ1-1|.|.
CASSRGPEAEAFF
TGTGCCAGCAGCCGGGGTCCGGAGGCTGAAGCTTTCTTT
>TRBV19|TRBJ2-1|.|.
CASSLIYNEQFF
TGTGCCAGTAGTCTCATATACAATGAGCAGTTCTTC
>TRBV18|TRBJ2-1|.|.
CASSPPGVSYNEQFF
TGTGCCAGCTCACCGCCAGGGGTCTCCTACAATGAGCAGTTCTTC
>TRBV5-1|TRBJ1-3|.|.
CASRPREAGNTIYF
TGCGCCAGCAGACCCCGGGAGGCTGGAAACACCATATATTTT
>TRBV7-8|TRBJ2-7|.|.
CASRSGGHTGAEQYF
TGTGCCAGCAGATCGGGAGGACACACAGGGGCCGAGCAGTACTTC
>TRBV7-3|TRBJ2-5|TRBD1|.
CASSPHGQGTETQYF
TGTGCCAGCAGCCCCCACGGACAGGGGACAGAGACCCAGTACTTC
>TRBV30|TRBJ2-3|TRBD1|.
CASTYRGHRTDTQYF
TGTGCCTCGACCTACAGGGGGCATCGAACAGATACGCAGTATTTT
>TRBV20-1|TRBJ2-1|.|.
CSARAGNEQFF
TGCAGTGCCCGGGCAGGGAATGAGCAGTTCTTC